These 32 T cell receptor beta chains originate from one sample sequenced in a study of T cells in Graves' hyperthyroidism and ophthalmopathy. RNA transcripts yielded amplified TCR beta CDR3 regions. The HTBI set primed first-round TCR CDR3 RT-PCR. TCRdb processed the multiplex PCR reads anew with MiXCR; each CDR3 protein has one entry. This sample has hundreds of thousands of distinct CDR3 sequences, with roughly 17% found just once. The sample taken for sequencing was blood. The receptors come from a woman younger than 35 with Graves' ophthalmopathy.

This clonotype was detected many times. V is TRBV5-1 and J is TRBJ2-5, with D uncertain. The CDR3 is 13 amino acids. The germline V gene has CDR1 SGHRS and CDR2 YFSETQ. V was pared by 1 base and J by 1 base, with 5 bases between. The CDR3 nucleotides are TGCGCCAGCAGCTTGATGGCCCAAGAGACCCAGTACTTC. It is translated as CASSLMAQETQYF.

This clonotype was counted ten times or more. CDR3 loop: CASSQVLGQPSGYTF. The DNA for the CDR3 is TGTGCCAGCAGCCAAGTGCTAGGACAGCCTTCAGGCTACACCTTC. The V gene is TRBV3-1, the J gene TRBJ1-2; a possible D gene is TRBD1 (6 bases). Trimming left V 1 base short and J 8 bases short, with 17 bases between. This CDR3 has 15 residues. Per germline, CDR1 LGHDT and CDR2 YNNKEL (reference sequence).

This clonotype showed up many times. Germline is not matched at one junction end, which may reflect a read error. The V and J genes are TRBV29-1 and TRBJ1-2; D gene ambiguous. The V gene's germline CDR1 is SQVTM and CDR2 ANQGSEA. This CDR3 has 11 residues. Here the CDR3 reads CSVEANYGYTF. The CDR3 DNA sequence: TGCAGCGTGGAAGCTAACTATGGCTACACCTTC.

The table lists this clonotype with many counts. This chain connects TRBV6-1 to TRBJ1-2; 7 nucleotides line up with TRBD1. This CDR3 spans 14 amino acids. Germline V gene data show CDR1 as MNHNS and CDR2 as SASEGT. V trimming: 7 bases; J trimming: 4 bases; junction bases outside the gene matches: 9. CDR3 protein: CASIKNRGAYGYTF. The DNA of the CDR3 is TGTGCCAGCATTAAGAACAGGGGCGCCTATGGCTACACCTTC.

This clonotype was seen many times. This chain connects TRBV3-1 to TRBJ2-5; no firm D call. Trimming took off 3 bases at V and 2 bases at J, with 4 bases between the two ends. The germline V gene encodes CDR1 LGHDT and CDR2 YNNKEL (reference sequence). This CDR3 has 12 residues. The DNA for the CDR3 is TGTGCCAGCAGCCAGGTACAAGAGACCCAGTACTTC. Its translation is CASSQVQETQYF.

The chain links TRBV20-1 to TRBJ1-6, with 7 bases identical to TRBD1. The CDR3 covers 14 residues. CDR1 is DFQATT and CDR2 is SNEGSKA in the germline V gene (reference sequence). V trimming: 2 bases; J trimming: 6 bases; junction bases outside the gene matches: 4. In DNA, the CDR3 is TGCAGTGCTAGATCGGGGACAGCTAATTCACCCCTCCACTTT. It yields the protein CSARSGTANSPLHF.

This clonotype was detected many times. This chain uses TRBV5-1 with TRBJ2-1, with D maybe TRBD1 (8 bases). V lost 4 bases, J lost 8 bases, and 19 bases lay in between. This CDR3 region has 15 residues. Germline assignment: CDR1 SGHRS and CDR2 YFSETQ. CDR3 DNA: TGCGCCAGCAGCCCTTGGTCAACAGGGGGGGATGAGCAGTTCTTC. Residues: CASSPWSTGGDEQFF.

This clonotype was counted many times. This chain uses TRBV10-3 with TRBJ1-1; possible D gene TRBD1, 5 bases. Germline-derived CDR1 and CDR2 are ENHRY and SYGVKD. The V end was cut by 4 bases, the J end by 2 bases, with 8 bases between. The CDR3 has 13 residues. CDR3: CAISGDGNTEAFF. CDR3 DNA sequence: TGTGCCATCAGTGGGGACGGTAACACTGAAGCTTTCTTT.

This clonotype was observed at least ten times. The rearrangement uses TRBV5-1 and TRBJ2-1; D ambiguous. The CDR3 spans 13 residues. The germline V gene has CDR1 SGHRS and CDR2 YFSETQ. V shed 1 base and J shed 8 bases, with 10 bases lying between them. The CDR3 reads CASSLNDGHEQFF. The DNA for the CDR3 is TGCGCCAGCAGCTTGAATGACGGCCATGAGCAGTTCTTC.

This clonotype was detected only a few times. This may be a read error: a much more frequent sequence differs by one nucleotide. The chain joins TRBV7-6 to TRBJ1-2, with TRBD1 matching over 8 bases. The CDR3 consists of 14 residues. Germline-derived CDR1 and CDR2 are SGHVS and FNYEAQ. CDR3: CASSPETGDYSYTF. CDR3 nucleotides: TGTGCCAGCAGCCCGGAGACAGGGGACTATAGCTACACCTTC.

At least ten counts were recorded for this clonotype. J is TRBJ2-3 and V is TRBV5-1, with 7 bases identical to TRBD2. Trimming removed 6 bases from V and 0 bases from J; junction bases left unmatched: 7. The CDR3 totals 15 residues. Germline-derived CDR1 and CDR2 are SGHRS and YFSETQ. The CDR3 spells CASTLAGESTDTQYF. CDR3 sequence (DNA): TGCGCCAGCACCCTGGCGGGGGAGAGCACAGATACGCAGTATTTT.

This clonotype was observed many times. The J gene is TRBJ1-2, the V gene TRBV28; 12 bases match TRBD1. V gave up 5 bases and J gave up 5 bases; unmatched junction bases: 3. CDR1 and CDR2 (germline): MDHEN, SYDVKM. The CDR3 totals 14 residues. Written as DNA, the CDR3 is TGTGCCAGCAGTCGGGACAGGGGGCAATATGGCTACACCTTC. Amino acids: CASSRDRGQYGYTF.

Written as DNA, the CDR3 is TGTGCCAGCAGCCCCCAGGGGACAGGGGGCAACTATGGCTACACCTTC. This sequence encodes CASSPQGTGGNYGYTF. The chain recombines TRBV9 with TRBJ1-2, with 12 bases fitting TRBD1. The ends lost 4 bases at V and 2 bases at J; junction bases unmatched: 6. This CDR3 region has 16 residues. Germline CDR1 is SGDLS and CDR2 is YYNGEE.

The chain links TRBV20-1 to TRBJ2-3, with 11 bases that match TRBD2. CDR1 and CDR2 (germline): DFQATT, SNEGSKA (reference sequence). After removal of 0 bases from V and 1 base from J, the junction contained 6 bases not matched to a gene. The CDR3 loop spans 17 amino acids. The CDR3 coding sequence is TGCAGTGCTAGAGATCATGGTAGCGGGAGGGGCACAGATACGCAGTATTTT. This gives the protein CSARDHGSGRGTDTQYF.

This clonotype occurred many times. V usage is TRBV24-1 and J usage is TRBJ2-1; 14 bases agree with TRBD2. The CDR3 runs to 16 residues. In germline, CDR1 is KGHDR, CDR2 SFDVKD. After removal of 2 bases from V and 12 bases from J, the junction contained 8 bases not matched to a gene. In nucleotides, the CDR3 is TGTGCCACCAGTGATTATGGGACTAGCGGGAGCGGGGCGCAGTTCTTC. It specifies CATSDYGTSGSGAQFF.

This clonotype is a singleton in its sample. With a much larger clone just one base away, this may be a read error. V and J are TRBV7-6 and TRBJ2-2, with D hard to call. Germline assignment: CDR1 SGHVS and CDR2 FNYEAQ. With 6 bases removed from V and 7 bases from J, the gap between germline ends came to 12 bases. The CDR3 length is 13 residues. The CDR3 sequence is CASRGETNGELFF. The CDR3 DNA reads as TGTGCCAGCAGGGGCGAGACGAACGGGGAGCTGTTTTTT.

This clonotype was seen at least ten times. Here the CDR3 reads CASSSPRDGQHNEQFF. The CDR3 DNA sequence: TGCGCCAGCAGCTCGCCGAGAGACGGACAGCACAATGAGCAGTTCTTC. This chain uses TRBV5-1 with TRBJ2-1, with D possibly TRBD1 on 6 matching bases. Trimming removed 3 bases from V and 5 bases from J, with 18 bases in between. This CDR3 spans 16 amino acids. CDR1 SGHRS and CDR2 YFSETQ come from the germline V gene.

This clonotype has a handful of counts. At one of its ends the junction is not consistent with the germline gene, which may arise from a read error. This chain joins TRBV12-3 or TRBV12-4 and TRBJ2-5; 7 nucleotides agree with TRBD1. The CDR3 runs to 16 residues. For the CDR3, the DNA is TGTGCCAGCAGCTTAGGGGACCAAGACAGGGCAGAGACCCAGTACTTC. It yields the protein CASSLGDQDRAETQYF.

The sample holds many counts of this clonotype. An end of the junction does not agree with germline; a read error may underlie this. This chain connects TRBV6-1 to TRBJ2-1; D is possibly TRBD2 (7 bases). The germline V gene has CDR1 MNHNS and CDR2 SASEGT. This CDR3 comprises 17 residues. CDR3 protein: CASGEGGGRTTYNEQFF. Written as DNA, the CDR3 is TGTGCCAGCGGTGAAGGGGGGGGCAGAACTACCTACAATGAGCAGTTCTTC.

This clonotype showed up many times. This chain connects TRBV13 to TRBJ2-2; 7 bases line up with TRBD2. The CDR3 has 15 amino acids. From germline, CDR1 is PRHDT and CDR2 FYEKMQ (reference sequence). The V and J ends lost 6 bases and 1 base, in that order; junction bases with no gene match: 5. The DNA of the CDR3 is TGTGCCAGCAGTTCCCCTAGCGGGAACACCGGGGAGCTGTTTTTT. Protein product: CASSSPSGNTGELFF.

Ten or more counts support this clonotype. The CDR3 spells CSAKLRISGPQETQYF. CDR3 nucleotide sequence: TGCAGTGCTAAGCTGCGGATTAGCGGGCCCCAAGAGACCCAGTACTTC. The chain employs TRBV20-1 and TRBJ2-5; TRBD2 aligns across 7 bases. Germline-derived CDR1 and CDR2 are DFQATT and SNEGSKA (reference sequence). The CDR3 is 16 residues long. V gave up 4 bases and J gave up 1 base; unmatched junction bases: 12.

Regarding this clonotype: Just one base apart from a much larger clone, this may be a read error. The chain is built from TRBV7-9 and TRBJ1-1; D remains unclear. Looked up from germline, CDR1 is SEHNR and CDR2 is FQNEAQ (reference sequence). The CDR3 is made up of 13 amino acids. The DNA for the CDR3 is TGTGCCAGCAGCCCCTTTCGGAACACTGTAGCTTTCTTT. It codes for CASSPFRNTVAFF.

This clonotype was seen ten or more times. The chain is built from TRBV11-1 and TRBJ2-7; no firm D call. V lost 0 bases to trimming and J lost 3 bases, with 12 bases between them. The CDR3 has 15 amino acids. Germline CDR1 SGHAT, CDR2 FQDESV (reference sequence). CDR3 loop: CASSLAASTGYEQYF. For the CDR3, the DNA is TGTGCCAGCAGCTTAGCAGCGTCGACGGGCTACGAGCAGTACTTC.

V is TRBV20-1 and J is TRBJ2-3; 9 positions agree with TRBD2. Trimming cost V 0 bases and J 0 bases; bases outside gene matches: 7. The CDR3 loop spans 17 amino acids. In germline, CDR1 is DFQATT, CDR2 SNEGSKA (reference sequence). The CDR3 sequence: CSARDRELAGSTDTQYF. The CDR3 DNA follows: TGCAGTGCTAGAGATCGAGAACTAGCGGGTAGCACAGATACGCAGTATTTT.

This clonotype has a count of ten or more. The chain employs TRBV5-1 and TRBJ2-7; D is unresolved. V was pared by 0 bases and J by 0 bases, with 7 bases between. Per the germline V gene, CDR1 is SGHRS and CDR2 is YFSETQ. The CDR3 runs 14 residues. The CDR3 DNA follows: TGCGCCAGCAGCTTGGCGGCGTTCTCCTACGAGCAGTACTTC. This encodes CASSLAAFSYEQYF.

This clonotype was recorded at least ten times. The rearrangement joins TRBV12-3 or TRBV12-4 to TRBJ2-5; 8 bases match TRBD1. The trim removed 8 bases at V and 1 base at J, leaving 3 bases unmatched. The CDR3 totals 13 residues. The CDR3 sequence: CASGDRSQETQYF. The CDR3 DNA reads TGTGCCAGCGGGGACAGGTCCCAAGAGACCCAGTACTTC.

The chain combines TRBV15 with TRBJ2-7; no clear D. This CDR3 is 14 amino acids long. The ends were cut back, 1 base at V and 2 bases at J, with 9 bases in the middle. CDR1 and CDR2 from the germline V gene are LNHNV and YYDKDF (reference sequence). CDR3 in DNA: TGTGCCACCAGCAGAGGGAATGCCCCCTACGAGCAGTACTTC. Translating it yields CATSRGNAPYEQYF.

The CDR3 loop reads CASSSLGTGELFF. Here the CDR3 DNA reads TGTGCCAGCAGTTCTCTCGGGACAGGGGAGCTGTTTTTT. The chain carries TRBV28 and TRBJ2-2; perhaps TRBD1 as D (6 bases). The CDR3 is 13 amino acids. The V end lost 4 bases, the J end lost 8 bases, and 11 bases lay between the germline ends. CDR1 and CDR2 (germline): MDHEN, SYDVKM. Based on the CDR3 plus reference TRBV28 and TRBJ2-2, the full variable domain is DVKVTQSSRYLVKRTGEKVFLECVQDMDHENMFWYRQDPGLGLRLIYFSYDVKMKEKGDIPEGYSVSREKKERFSLILESASTNQTSMYLCASSSLGTGELFFGEGSRLTVL.

The chain carries TRBV12-3 or TRBV12-4 and TRBJ2-1; 10 bases align to TRBD2. V lost 7 bases, J lost 4 bases, and 10 bases stayed unmatched. The CDR3 sequence is 16 residues long. This CDR3 reads CASTVAGGAGYNEQFF. CDR3 nucleotide sequence: TGTGCCAGCACCGTAGCGGGGGGAGCGGGATACAATGAGCAGTTCTTC.

This clonotype occurred many times. V is TRBV14 and J is TRBJ2-5; 7 bases fit TRBD1. CDR3 length: 15 residues. J gave up 4 bases and V 3 bases, and 8 bases lay outside the gene matches. Germline V gene data show CDR1 as SGHDN and CDR2 as FVKESK. CDR3 DNA sequence: TGTGCCAGCAGCCACCCACAGGGGAGACGAGAGACCCAGTACTTC. This codes for CASSHPQGRRETQYF.

This clonotype was seen repeatedly, ten times or more. This chain joins TRBV11-3 and TRBJ2-5; TRBD2 aligns across 10 bases. The CDR3 consists of 15 residues. Germline trimming cut 5 bases from V and 5 bases from J; bases unmatched to any gene: 8. The germline gives CDR1 SGHNT, CDR2 YENEEA. CDR3 nucleotide sequence: TGTGCCAGCAGCCCACTAGCGGGGTCCCCTGAGACCCAGTACTTC. Protein product: CASSPLAGSPETQYF.

This clonotype has at least ten counts. CDR3 nucleotide sequence: TGTGCCAGCAGTCCGGGGACTAGCGGTGCTAGCACAGATACGCAGTATTTT. This translates into CASSPGTSGASTDTQYF. V usage is TRBV12-3 or TRBV12-4 and J usage is TRBJ2-3; 11 positions agree with TRBD2. J lost 0 bases, V lost 5 bases, and 7 bases had no gene match. This CDR3 has 17 amino acids.